These 14 T cell receptor beta chains were all obtained from the same sample, sequenced in a study of T cells after yellow fever vaccination. TCRdb re-called the 5' RACE reads with MiXCR, one entry per CDR3 protein. The sample includes about 330,000 distinct CDR3 sequences, 7% to 9% seen only once; the top ten take approximately 16%. Sequencing was performed on PBMCs, taken 45 days after the first yellow fever vaccination. These receptor sequences come from a man aged 18 to 29 who received the YFV17D yellow fever vaccine.

In this sample, this clonotype turned up a few times. The J gene is TRBJ1-6, the V gene TRBV12-3 or TRBV12-4, with 7 bases lining up with TRBD1. The J segment lost 6 bases and the V segment lost 7 bases, leaving 3 bases of the junction unmatched. This CDR3 has 13 amino acids. The CDR3 DNA follows: TGTGCCAGCAAGGGACAGCTTAATTCACCCCTCCACTTT. This codes for CASKGQLNSPLHF.

The chain recombines TRBV9 with TRBJ1-1; D is perhaps TRBD1 (6 bases). With 7 bases removed from V and 5 bases from J, the gap between germline ends came to 21 bases. Germline lookup yields CDR1 SGDLS and CDR2 YYNGEE. CDR3 length: 15 residues. The CDR3 sequence is CASGSRQDPGTEAFF. CDR3 nucleotides: TGTGCCAGCGGCTCGAGACAGGACCCTGGGACTGAAGCTTTCTTT.

This clonotype was seen a handful of times. The J gene is TRBJ1-1, the V gene TRBV7-9; no firm D call. The V and J ends lost 7 bases and 6 bases respectively, with 18 bases between them. The CDR3 consists of 14 residues. The V gene's germline CDR1 is SEHNR and CDR2 FQNEAQ (reference sequence). CDR3 residues: CASNPRVRGPEAFF. The DNA of the CDR3 is TGTGCCAGCAACCCCAGAGTACGCGGACCTGAAGCTTTCTTT.

V is TRBV29-1 and J is TRBJ1-1; D gene uncertain. The CDR3 is 11 residues long. Germline values: CDR1 SQVTM, CDR2 ANQGSEA. V dropped 6 bases and J dropped 2 bases, with 7 bases sitting between them. The CDR3 DNA reads TGCAGCGTGGGTAGTAACACTGAAGCTTTCTTT. Its protein is CSVGSNTEAFF. Together with reference TRBV29-1 and TRBJ1-1, the CDR3 gives the full variable domain: SAVISQKPSRDICQRGTSLTIQCQVDSQVTMMFWYRQQPGQSLTLIATANQGSEATYESGFVIDKFPISRPNLTFSTLTVSNMSPEDSSIYLCSVGSNTEAFFGQGTRLTVV.

V gene TRBV4-1 combines with J gene TRBJ2-7; 9 bases fit TRBD1. With V trimmed by 4 bases and J by 0 bases, 4 bases remained unmatched. Germline CDR1 and CDR2: MGHRA and YSYEKL. The CDR3 is 15 residues long. CDR3 nucleotides: TGCGCCAGCAGCCCACGGACAGGGGCCTCCTACGAGCAGTACGTC. Residues: CASSPRTGASYEQYV.

The chain couples TRBV7-2 to TRBJ2-1; maybe TRBD2 (7 bases). CDR3 length: 14 residues. The V end was cut by 5 bases, the J end by 8 bases, with 16 bases between. Germline CDR1 and CDR2: SGHTA and FQGNSA. The CDR3 nucleotides are TGTGCCAGCAGCCCTCAACAGGGAGGGCATGAGCAGTTCTTC. Protein: CASSPQQGGHEQFF.

This clonotype was seen more than once but under ten times. V usage is TRBV20-1 and J usage is TRBJ1-2; D gene uncertain. The CDR3 totals 12 residues. CDR1 and CDR2 from the germline V gene are DFQATT and SNEGSKA (reference sequence). V lost 0 bases and J 6 bases, leaving 8 bases between the germline ends. The CDR3 protein is CSARDGGNGYTF. The CDR3 nucleotides read TGCAGTGCTAGAGATGGAGGGAATGGCTACACCTTC.

This clonotype has only a few counts. DNA for the CDR3: TGTGCCAGCAGCCAACCGGGACAGACTGGAGAGACCCAGTACTTC. This sequence encodes CASSQPGQTGETQYF. The genes are TRBV4-2 and TRBJ2-5; TRBD1 agrees at 7 bases. Germline CDR1 and CDR2: LGHNA and YNFKEQ. V shed 2 bases, J shed 4 bases, and the junction held 7 bases outside the gene matches. There are 15 residues in the CDR3.

This clonotype was detected a few times. The J gene is TRBJ1-6, the V gene TRBV4-1; D not resolved. The CDR3 has 13 amino acids. V was clipped by 3 bases and J by 11 bases, with 11 bases between them. Germline-derived CDR1 and CDR2 are MGHRA and YSYEKL. Here the CDR3 DNA reads TGCGCCAGCAGCCAGAGCGGCGGTACACCCCTCCACTTT. Translated, it gives CASSQSGGTPLHF.

This clonotype turned up a few times. The chain links TRBV7-3 to TRBJ2-3; 14 nucleotides line up with TRBD2. Germline CDR1 SGHTA, CDR2 FQGTGA. Trimming at V came to 5 bases and at J to 0 bases, leaving 10 bases not matched to a gene. The CDR3 loop spans 19 amino acids. The CDR3 sequence: CASSPLPGLAGVSTDTQYF. DNA for the CDR3: TGTGCCAGCAGCCCCCTCCCGGGACTAGCGGGGGTTAGCACAGATACGCAGTATTTT.

The rearrangement joins TRBV5-1 to TRBJ1-2; tentative D call: TRBD1 (6 bases). With 0 bases removed from V and 2 bases from J, the gap between germline ends came to 11 bases. CDR3 length equals 15 residues. The V gene's germline CDR1 is SGHRS and CDR2 YFSETQ. The CDR3 loop reads CASSLGAGANYGYTF. The CDR3 DNA reads TGCGCCAGCAGCTTGGGGGCAGGGGCAAACTATGGCTACACCTTC.

A few counts support this clonotype. The V gene is TRBV18, the J gene TRBJ2-7, with D perhaps TRBD1 (6 bases). Trimming left V 0 bases short and J 2 bases short, with 8 bases between. Germline V gene lookup returns CDR1 KGHSH and CDR2 LQKENI. CDR3 size: 14 residues. CDR3 region: CASSPPQGPYEQYV. DNA of the CDR3: TGTGCCAGCTCACCACCTCAGGGGCCCTACGAGCAGTACGTC.

This clonotype was detected a few times. V gene TRBV12-3 or TRBV12-4 combines with J gene TRBJ1-5, with unresolved D. This CDR3 is 13 amino acids long. V lost 10 bases, J lost 2 bases, and 12 bases lay in between. CDR3 sequence reads: CATGGQGNQPQHF. DNA for the CDR3: TGTGCCACCGGCGGGCAGGGCAATCAGCCCCAGCATTTT.

This clonotype has more than one count but fewer than ten. This chain joins TRBV20-1 and TRBJ2-2; TRBD1 matches at 8 bases. The V gene's germline CDR1 is DFQATT and CDR2 SNEGSKA (reference sequence). V shed 3 bases, J shed 6 bases, and the junction held 6 bases outside the gene matches. The CDR3 has 14 residues. CDR3 nucleotides: TGCAGTGCTAGTAACGGCAGGGGGCCCGGGGAGCTGTTTTTT. This codes for CSASNGRGPGELFF.